This T cell receptor (beta chain) was sequenced during a study of robustness of blood B and T cell sequencing (dated by TCRdb to the late 2010s). As for the study more broadly: The goal of the study was to find out how much peripheral blood is required to reliably describe the TCRbeta and IgG repertoires of an individual. In each of the ten independently drawn blood samples, both the TCRbeta and the IgG repertoires were quantified. As technical replicates, two replicate TCRbeta cDNA libraries were made from one shared RNA pool taken from a single 10 ml draw.

General conclusions and limits of the study: Every single 10 ml sample contained the 1,000 most abundant TCRbeta clonotypes from the pooled draws. When technical replicate libraries were compared, about 96% of the top 10,000 TCRbeta clonotypes in one library also turned up in the other. No improvement in the overlap of rare TCRbeta clonotypes was observed when tubes were pooled, implying that much larger blood volumes would be needed for rare TCRbeta clonotypes to be captured. When 3 or 4 tubes (about 26-40 ml blood) were combined, saturation was approached in coverage of the top 10,000 TCRbeta clonotypes. The TCRbeta rarefaction curves did not fully level off, which suggests either under-sequencing or many low-abundance clonotypes. Because EDTA tubes had to be fractionated immediately, the use of EDTA tubes in multi-site collections was limited. Evidence of cross-contamination, likely resulting from batch processing, was observed in one pair of TCRbeta libraries, and the UMI-sequence pairs shared between the two libraries were removed.

Library preparation was by PCR. Data came from an Illumina MiSeq. cDNA was made using SMARTScribe reverse transcriptase and a 5' template-switch oligo that added a universal priming site. The template-switch oligo carried a 12-nucleotide random unique molecular identifier (UMI) that tagged each cDNA molecule. During reverse transcription, chain-specific reverse primers targeted TCRbeta transcripts. Uracil DNA glycosylase treatment removed residual template-switch adapters, and cDNA was purified with a Qiagen MinElute kit. The first PCR used KAPA HiFi HotStart ReadyMix for 20 to 25 cycles, split across four 50 ul reactions with step-out primers. First-round PCR products were gel-purified before further amplification. Illumina Nextera adapters were added in a second 8-cycle PCR, after which libraries were purified and pooled. The UMI barcode for each TCRbeta molecule was captured by a 50-nucleotide 5' read. Under the source paper's analysis protocol: The MIGEC toolkit was used to group reads by UMI into consensus reads. Final reads were produced by merging forward and reverse consensus reads with PEAR. A custom decontamination script removed identical UMI-sequence pairs shared across libraries, treating them as cross-sample contamination. MIGMAP, a wrapper around IgBLAST, was used for V(D)J assignment and CDR3 extraction. TCR clonotypes were defined by identical V gene, J gene and CDR3 amino acid sequence, and CDR1 and CDR2 were left unsequenced. TCRdb cleaned the public reads at Q25 with fastp, built clones with MiXCR and kept in-frame beta chains. Identical CDR3 proteins give one entry, which carries the most common genes and DNA. The V and J calls reflect TCRdb's pipeline rather than the authors' work. The sample includes 3,600 or so distinct CDR3 sequences, with approximately 60% observed a single time. 25% to 30% of the sample belongs to the ten largest clones.

The CDR3 starts with the cysteine, ends with the phenylalanine, and has 13 residues. Only the CDR3 region is kept as DNA, spanning 39 bases read in frame from base 1. V drops 5 bases and J drops 1 base, leaving 11 bases in between. The CDR1 and CDR2 encoded by the germline V gene (reference sequence) are GTSNPN and SVGIG. This clonotype is considered large (0.1 to 1%). The clone's antigen remains unknown. No base quality information exists; no much larger clone differs at one position. mRNA, which captures expressed receptors, was used instead of genomic DNA for quantification of TCRbeta repertoires. Without any cell sorting, leukocytes from the buffy coat were collected into Trizol, and RNA was extracted using the Direct-zol RNA MiniPrep Plus kit. To separate plasma, buffy coat and red blood cells, EDTA blood tubes were immediately centrifuged at 4 degrees C.

Sequences were obtained from peripheral blood. The sequence came from a human donor in good health. Recombination joined TRBV30 with TRBJ1-1; the D gene cannot be named for sure. The sequenced DNA: TGTGCCTGGGTTTGGACGGCGAACACTGAAGCTTTCTTT. Protein translation: CAWVWTANTEAFF. With all but the CDR3 taken from the reference TRBV30 and TRBJ1-1 genes, the full variable domain is: SQTIHQWPATLVQPVGSPLSLECTVEGTSNPNLYWYRQAAGRGLQLLFYSVGIGQISSEVPQNLSASRPQDRQFILSSKKLLLSDSGFYLCAWVWTANTEAFFGQGTRLTVV.